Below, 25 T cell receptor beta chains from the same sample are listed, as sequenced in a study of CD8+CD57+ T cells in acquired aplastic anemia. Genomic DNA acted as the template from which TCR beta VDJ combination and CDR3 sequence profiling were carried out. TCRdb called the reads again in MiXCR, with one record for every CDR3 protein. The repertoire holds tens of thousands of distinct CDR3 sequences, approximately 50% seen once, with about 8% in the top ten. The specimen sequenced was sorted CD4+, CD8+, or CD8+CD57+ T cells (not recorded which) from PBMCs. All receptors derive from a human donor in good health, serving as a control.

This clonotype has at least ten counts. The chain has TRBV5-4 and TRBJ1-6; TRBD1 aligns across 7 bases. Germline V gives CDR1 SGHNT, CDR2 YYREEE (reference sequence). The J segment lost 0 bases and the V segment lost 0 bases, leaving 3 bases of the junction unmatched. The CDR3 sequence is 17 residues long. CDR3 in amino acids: CASSLGGQYSYNSPLHF. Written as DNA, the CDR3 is TGTGCCAGCAGCTTGGGGGGACAGTACTCCTATAATTCACCCCTCCACTTT.

CDR3 DNA sequence: TGTGCCAGCAGCGTAGGAGGACAGGGGGCGGCAAGCTACACCTTC. It yields the protein CASSVGGQGAASYTF. The V and J genes are TRBV9 and TRBJ1-2, with 11 nucleotides matching TRBD1. The CDR3 extends over 15 amino acids. J was trimmed by 9 bases and V by 0 bases; bases with no gene match: 7. Germline V CDR1 and CDR2: SGDLS, YYNGEE.

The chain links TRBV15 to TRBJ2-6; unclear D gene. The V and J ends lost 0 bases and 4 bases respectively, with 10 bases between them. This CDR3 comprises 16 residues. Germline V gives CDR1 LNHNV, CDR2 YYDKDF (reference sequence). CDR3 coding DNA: TGTGCCACCAGCAGAGATCGTTTGTCCGGGGCCAACGTCCTGACTTTC. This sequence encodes CATSRDRLSGANVLTF.

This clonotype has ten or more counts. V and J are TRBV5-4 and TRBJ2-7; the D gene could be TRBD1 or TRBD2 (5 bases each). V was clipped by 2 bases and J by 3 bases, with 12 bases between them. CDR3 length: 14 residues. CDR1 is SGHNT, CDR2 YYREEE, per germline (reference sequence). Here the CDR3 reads CASSFRGELYEQYF. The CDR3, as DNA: TGTGCCAGCAGCTTTCGGGGCGAGCTCTACGAGCAGTACTTC.

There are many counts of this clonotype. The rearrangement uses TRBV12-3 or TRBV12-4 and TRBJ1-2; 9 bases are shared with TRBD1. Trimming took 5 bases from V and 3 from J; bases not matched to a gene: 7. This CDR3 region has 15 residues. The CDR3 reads CASSPNRGLDYGYTF. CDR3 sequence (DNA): TGTGCCAGCAGTCCCAACAGGGGGCTTGACTATGGCTACACCTTC.

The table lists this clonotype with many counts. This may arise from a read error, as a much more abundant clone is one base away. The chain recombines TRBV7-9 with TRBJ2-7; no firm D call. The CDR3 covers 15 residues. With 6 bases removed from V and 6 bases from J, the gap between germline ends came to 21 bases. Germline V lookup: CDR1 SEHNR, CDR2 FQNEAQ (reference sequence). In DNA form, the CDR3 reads TGTGCCAGCAGTCGTAGTGGGATTCTTCCTCTCGAGCAGTACTTC. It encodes CASSRSGILPLEQYF. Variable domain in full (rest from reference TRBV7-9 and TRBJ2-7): DTGVSQNPRHKITKRGQNVTFRCDPISEHNRLYWYRQTLGQGPEFLTYFQNEAQLEKSRLLSDRFSAERPKGSFSTLEIQRTEQGDSAMYLCASSRSGILPLEQYFGPGTRLTVT.

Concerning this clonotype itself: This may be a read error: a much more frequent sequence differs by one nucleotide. CDR3 nucleotides: TGTGCCAGCAGTCTCTCTGAAGCGGGACATCGGCTTAGGCAGTATTTT. It is translated as CASSLSEAGHRLRQYF. The chain carries TRBV25-1 and TRBJ2-3, with TRBD2 as a possible D gene (7 bases). V dropped 5 bases and J dropped 11 bases, with 26 bases sitting between them. Germline V gene lookup returns CDR1 MGHDK and CDR2 SYGVNS. CDR3 size: 16 residues.

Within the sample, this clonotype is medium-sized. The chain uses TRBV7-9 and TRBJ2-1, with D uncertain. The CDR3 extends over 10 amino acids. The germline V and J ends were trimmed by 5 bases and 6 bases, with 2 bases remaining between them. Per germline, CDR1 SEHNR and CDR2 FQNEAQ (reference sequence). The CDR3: CASSGNEQFF. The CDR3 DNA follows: TGTGCCAGCAGCGGCAATGAGCAGTTCTTC.

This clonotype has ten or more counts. The chain's CDR3 is CASSLETVSYEQYF. CDR3 sequence (DNA): TGTGCCAGCAGCTTGGAGACGGTCTCCTACGAGCAGTACTTC. The chain has TRBV5-6 and TRBJ2-7; D is uncertain. V lost 0 bases and J lost 0, with 7 bases in between. Germline CDR1 is SGHDT and CDR2 is YYEEEE. The CDR3 is 14 amino acids.

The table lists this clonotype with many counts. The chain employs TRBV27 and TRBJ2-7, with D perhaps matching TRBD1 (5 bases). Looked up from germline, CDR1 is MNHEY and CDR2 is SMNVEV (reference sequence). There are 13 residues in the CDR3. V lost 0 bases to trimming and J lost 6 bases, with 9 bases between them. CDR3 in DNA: TGTGCCAGCAGTTTATCCCCAGGGTTCGAGCAGTACTTC. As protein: CASSLSPGFEQYF.

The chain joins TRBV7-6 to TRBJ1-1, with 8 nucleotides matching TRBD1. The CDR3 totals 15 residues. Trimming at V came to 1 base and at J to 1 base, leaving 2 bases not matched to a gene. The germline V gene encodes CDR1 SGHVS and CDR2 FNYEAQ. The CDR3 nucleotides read TGTGCCAGCAGCTTAGGCAGGGGGCCGAACACTGAAGCTTTCTTT. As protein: CASSLGRGPNTEAFF.

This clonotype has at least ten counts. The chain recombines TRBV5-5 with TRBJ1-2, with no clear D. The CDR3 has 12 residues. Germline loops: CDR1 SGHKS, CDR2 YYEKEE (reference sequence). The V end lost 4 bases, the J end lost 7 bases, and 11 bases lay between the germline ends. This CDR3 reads CASSVDLGGYTF. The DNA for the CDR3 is TGTGCCAGCAGCGTGGACCTGGGTGGCTACACCTTC. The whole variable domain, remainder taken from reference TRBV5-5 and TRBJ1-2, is DAGVTQSPTHLIKTRGQQVTLRCSPISGHKSVSWYQQVLGQGPQFIFQYYEKEERGRGNFPDRFSARQFPNYSSELNVNALLLGDSALYLCASSVDLGGYTFGSGTRLTVV.

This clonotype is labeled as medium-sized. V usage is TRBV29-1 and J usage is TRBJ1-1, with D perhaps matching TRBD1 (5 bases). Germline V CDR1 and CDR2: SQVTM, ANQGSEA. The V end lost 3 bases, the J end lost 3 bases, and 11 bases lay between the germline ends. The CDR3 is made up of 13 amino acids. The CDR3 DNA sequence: TGCAGCGTTGACGGGGGATCTCACACTGAAGCTTTCTTT. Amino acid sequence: CSVDGGSHTEAFF. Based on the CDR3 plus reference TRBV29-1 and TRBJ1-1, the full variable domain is SAVISQKPSRDICQRGTSLTIQCQVDSQVTMMFWYRQQPGQSLTLIATANQGSEATYESGFVIDKFPISRPNLTFSTLTVSNMSPEDSSIYLCSVDGGSHTEAFFGQGTRLTVV.

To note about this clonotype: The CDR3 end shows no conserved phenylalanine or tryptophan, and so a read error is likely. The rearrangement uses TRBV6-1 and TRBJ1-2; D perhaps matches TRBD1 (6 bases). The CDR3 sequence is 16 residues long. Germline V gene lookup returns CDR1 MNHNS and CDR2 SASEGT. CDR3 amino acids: CTSSETDSLANYGYTS. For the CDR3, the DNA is TGTACCAGCAGTGAAACGGACAGCTTAGCTAACTATGGCTACACCTCC.

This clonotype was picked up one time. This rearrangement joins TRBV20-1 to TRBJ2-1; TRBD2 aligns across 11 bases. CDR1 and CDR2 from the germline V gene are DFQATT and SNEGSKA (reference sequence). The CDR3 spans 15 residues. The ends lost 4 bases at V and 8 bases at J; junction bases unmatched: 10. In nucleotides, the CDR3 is TGCAGTGCTACATACACTAGCGGGAGTTATCATGAGCAGTTCTTC. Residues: CSATYTSGSYHEQFF.

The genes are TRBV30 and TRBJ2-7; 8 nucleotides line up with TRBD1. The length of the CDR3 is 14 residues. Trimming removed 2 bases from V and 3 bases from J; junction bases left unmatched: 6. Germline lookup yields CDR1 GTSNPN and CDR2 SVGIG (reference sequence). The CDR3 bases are TGTGCCTGGAGTACGACAGGGGCCAGCTACGAGCAGTACTTC. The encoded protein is CAWSTTGASYEQYF.

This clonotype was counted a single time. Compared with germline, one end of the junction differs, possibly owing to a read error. The chain's CDR3 is CASSLQGVNTETFF. The CDR3 bases are TGCGCCAGCAGCTTGCAGGGTGTGAACACTGAAACTTTCTTT. The chain joins TRBV5-1 to TRBJ1-1; weak D call: TRBD1 (5 bases). Per the germline V gene, CDR1 is SGHRS and CDR2 is YFSETQ. The CDR3 runs 14 residues.

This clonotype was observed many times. CDR3: CASSLGYRGRNTEAFF. The CDR3 bases are TGTGCCAGCAGCTTAGGCTACAGGGGGCGGAACACTGAAGCTTTCTTT. This chain uses TRBV7-9 with TRBJ1-1; 9 nucleotides line up with TRBD1. The length of the CDR3 is 16 residues. The germline CDR1 and CDR2 sequences are SEHNR and FQNEAQ (reference sequence). V shed 1 base and J 1 base; nucleotides not matched to a gene: 4.

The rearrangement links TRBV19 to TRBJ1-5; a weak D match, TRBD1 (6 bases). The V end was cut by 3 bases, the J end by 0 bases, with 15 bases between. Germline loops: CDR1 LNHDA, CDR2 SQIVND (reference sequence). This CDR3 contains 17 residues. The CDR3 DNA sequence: TGTGCCAGTAGTATTCTACTGGACAGATATAGCAATCAGCCCCAGCATTTT. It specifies CASSILLDRYSNQPQHF. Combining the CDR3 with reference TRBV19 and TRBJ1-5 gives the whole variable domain DGGITQSPKYLFRKEGQNVTLSCEQNLNHDAMYWYRQDPGQGLRLIYYSQIVNDFQKGDIAEGYSVSREKKESFPLTVTSAQKNPTAFYLCASSILLDRYSNQPQHFGDGTRLSIL.

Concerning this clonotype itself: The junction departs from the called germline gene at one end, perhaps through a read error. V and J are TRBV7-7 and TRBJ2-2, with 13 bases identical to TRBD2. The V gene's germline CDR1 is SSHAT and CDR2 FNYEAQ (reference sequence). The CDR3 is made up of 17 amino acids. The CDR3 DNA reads TGTGCTAGCAGCCCCGGACTAGCGGGGGCTTCGGGCGGGGAGCTGTTTTTT. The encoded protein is CASSPGLAGASGGELFF. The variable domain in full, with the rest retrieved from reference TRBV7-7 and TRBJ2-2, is GAGVSQSPRYKVTKRGQDVTLRCDPISSHATLYWYQQALGQGPEFLTYFNYEAQPDKSGLPSDRFSAERPEGSISTLTIQRTEQRDSAMYRCASSPGLAGASGGELFFGEGSRLTVL.

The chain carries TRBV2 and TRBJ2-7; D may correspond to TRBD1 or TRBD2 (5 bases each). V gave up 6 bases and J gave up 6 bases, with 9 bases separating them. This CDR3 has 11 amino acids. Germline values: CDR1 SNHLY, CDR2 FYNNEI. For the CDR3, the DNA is TGTGCCAGCAGGGCAGGGAGCGAGCAGTACTTC. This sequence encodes CASRAGSEQYF.

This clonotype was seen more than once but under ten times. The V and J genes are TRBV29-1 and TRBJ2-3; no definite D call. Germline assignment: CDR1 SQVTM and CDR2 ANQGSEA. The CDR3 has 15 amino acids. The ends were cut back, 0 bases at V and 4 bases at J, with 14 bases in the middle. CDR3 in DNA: TGCAGCGTTGAAGACAGACCCCGTACCCCAGATACGCAGTATTTT. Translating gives CSVEDRPRTPDTQYF.

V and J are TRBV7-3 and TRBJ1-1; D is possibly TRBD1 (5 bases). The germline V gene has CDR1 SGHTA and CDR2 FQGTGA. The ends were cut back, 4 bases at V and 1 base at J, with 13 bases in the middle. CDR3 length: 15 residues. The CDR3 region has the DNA TGTGCCAGCAGCTCCGGGACGCGGAGGAACACTGAAGCTTTCTTT. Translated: CASSSGTRRNTEAFF.

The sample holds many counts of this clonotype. The CDR3 DNA reads TGTGCCAGCAGCCAAGAGACAGGGTATTCCTACAATGAGCAGTTCTTC. Its translation: CASSQETGYSYNEQFF. The rearrangement links TRBV4-2 to TRBJ2-1, with 7 bases that match TRBD1. This CDR3 spans 16 amino acids. V shed 0 bases, J shed 1 base, and the junction held 3 bases outside the gene matches. Germline-derived CDR1 and CDR2 are LGHNA and YNFKEQ.

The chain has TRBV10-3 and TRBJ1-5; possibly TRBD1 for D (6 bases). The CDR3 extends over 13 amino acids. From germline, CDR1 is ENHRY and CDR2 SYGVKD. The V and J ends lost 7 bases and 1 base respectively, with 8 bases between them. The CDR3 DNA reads TGTGCCATCAACAGGGACAGCAATCAGCCCCAGCATTTT. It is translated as CAINRDSNQPQHF.